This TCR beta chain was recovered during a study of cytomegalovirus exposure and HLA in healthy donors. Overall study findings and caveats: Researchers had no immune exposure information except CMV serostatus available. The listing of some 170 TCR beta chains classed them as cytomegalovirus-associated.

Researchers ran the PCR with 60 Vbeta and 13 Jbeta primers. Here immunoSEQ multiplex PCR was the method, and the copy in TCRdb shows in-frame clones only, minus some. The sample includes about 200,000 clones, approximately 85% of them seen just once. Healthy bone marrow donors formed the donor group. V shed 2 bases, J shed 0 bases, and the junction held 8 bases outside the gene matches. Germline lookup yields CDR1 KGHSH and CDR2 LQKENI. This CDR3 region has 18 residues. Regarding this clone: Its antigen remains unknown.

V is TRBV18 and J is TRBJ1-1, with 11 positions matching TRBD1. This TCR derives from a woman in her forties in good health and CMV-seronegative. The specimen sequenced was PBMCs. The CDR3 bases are TGTGCCAGCTCACCAATGGGACAGGGGGATAAGGTGAACACTGAAGCTTTCTTT. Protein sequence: CASSPMGQGDKVNTEAFF.